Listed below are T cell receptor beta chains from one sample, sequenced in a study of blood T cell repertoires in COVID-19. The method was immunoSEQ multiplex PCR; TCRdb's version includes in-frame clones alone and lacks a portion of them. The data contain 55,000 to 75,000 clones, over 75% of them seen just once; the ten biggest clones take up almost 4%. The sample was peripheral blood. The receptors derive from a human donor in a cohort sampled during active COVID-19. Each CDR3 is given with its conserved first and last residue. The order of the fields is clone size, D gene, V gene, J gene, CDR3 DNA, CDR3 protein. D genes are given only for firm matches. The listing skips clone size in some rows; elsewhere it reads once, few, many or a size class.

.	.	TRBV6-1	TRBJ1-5	TGTGCCAGCAGTGAATGGGGCAGGGAAGATCAGCCCCAGCATTTT	CASSEWGREDQPQHF
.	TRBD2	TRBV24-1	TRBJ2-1	TGTGCCACCAGTGAGAAGCGGGACCTGGGGAATGAGCAGTTCTTC	CATSEKRDLGNEQFF
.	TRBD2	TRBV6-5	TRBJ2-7	TGTGCCAGCGGGAGCGGGGCCTACGAGCAGTACTTC	CASGSGAYEQYF
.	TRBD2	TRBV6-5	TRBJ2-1	TGTGCCAGCAGTTTTCCCGGGACTAGTAACAATGAGCAGTTCTTC	CASSFPGTSNNEQFF
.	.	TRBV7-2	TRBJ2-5	TGTGCCAGCAGCTCTTCTAGTGTTACAGGGAGAGTGGCCCAGTACTTC	CASSSSSVTGRVAQYF
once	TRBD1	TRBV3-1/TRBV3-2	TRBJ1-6	TGTGCCAGCAGCCGACGGGACAGTCATAATTCACCCCTCCACTTT	CASSRRDSHNSPLHF
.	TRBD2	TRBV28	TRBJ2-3	TGTGCCAGCAGTGCTTTAGCGGGAGTAGGGAGCACAGATACGCAGTATTTT	CASSALAGVGSTDTQYF
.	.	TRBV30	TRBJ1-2	TGTGCCTGGAGTTTTGAGCGGGCCTACTATGGCTACACCTTC	CAWSFERAYYGYTF
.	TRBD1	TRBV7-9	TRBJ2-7	TGTGCCAGCAGCTCCCGGACAGGGAACTTCGAGCAGTACTTC	CASSSRTGNFEQYF
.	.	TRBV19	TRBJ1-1	TGTGCCAGTAGATCGGGGGACCCTAGCACTGAAGCTTTCTTT	CASRSGDPSTEAFF
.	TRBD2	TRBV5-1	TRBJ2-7	TGCGCCAGCAGCTGGGGGGGTGAGCAGTACTTC	CASSWGGEQYF
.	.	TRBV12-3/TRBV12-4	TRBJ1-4	TGTGCCAGCAGGAGAAATGAAAAACTGTTTTTT	CASRRNEKLFF
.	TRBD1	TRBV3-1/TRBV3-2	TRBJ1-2	TGTGCCAGCAGCACGAGCTTTGGGACAGGGAAGGGCTACACCTTC	CASSTSFGTGKGYTF
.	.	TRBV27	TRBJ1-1	TGTGCCAGCAGTTGGGTCGGGGTGAACACTGAAGCTTTCTTT	CASSWVGVNTEAFF
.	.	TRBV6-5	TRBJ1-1	TGTGCCAGCAGTTACAAACCTCAGCGAACTGAAGCTTTCTTT	CASSYKPQRTEAFF
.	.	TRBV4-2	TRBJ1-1	TGTGCCAGCAGCCAAGGAGTTGAAGCTTTCTTT	CASSQGVEAFF
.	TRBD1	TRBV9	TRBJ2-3	TGTGCCAGCAGCGCCAGGACAGGGAGCCGAGATACGCAGTATTTT	CASSARTGSRDTQYF
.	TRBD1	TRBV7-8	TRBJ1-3	TGTGCCAGCAGCGGGACCGGGACAGGGGCAAATTTCCCATCGGGTGGAAACACCATATATTTT	CASSGTGTGANFPSGGNTIYF
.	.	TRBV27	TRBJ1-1	TGTGCCAGCAGTTTCACAGGCACTGAAGCTTTCTTT	CASSFTGTEAFF
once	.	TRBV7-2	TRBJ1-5	TGTGCCAGCAGCGGGACACCACTGCAGCCCCAGCATTTT	CASSGTPLQPQHF
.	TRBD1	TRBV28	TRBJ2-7	TGTGCCATACAAGGGACAGGGCCCTACGAGCAGTACTTC	CAIQGTGPYEQYF
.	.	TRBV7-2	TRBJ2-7	TGTGCCAGCAGCTCGGCACCCGACAGCCTGGGGTACGAGCAGTACTTC	CASSSAPDSLGYEQYF
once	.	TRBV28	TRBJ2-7	TGTGCCAGCAGTTTATTCGTGGACAGCTACGAGCAGTACTTC	CASSLFVDSYEQYF
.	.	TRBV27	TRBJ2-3	TGTGCCAGCAGTTTACGGGATACGCAGTATTTT	CASSLRDTQYF
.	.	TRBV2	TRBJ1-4	TGTGCCAGCAGTAACAGGGTAGTGAATGAAAAACTGTTTTTT	CASSNRVVNEKLFF
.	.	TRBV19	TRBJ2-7	TGTGCCAGTAGTATAGCCTTCACTGGCTCCTACGAGCAGTACTTC	CASSIAFTGSYEQYF
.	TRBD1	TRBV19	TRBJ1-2	TGTGCCAGCAGGACAGGGGGAGGAATCTATGGCTACACCTTC	CASRTGGGIYGYTF
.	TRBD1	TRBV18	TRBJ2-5	TGTGCCAGCTCACTCGGGACAGGAAAAGAGACCCAGTACTTC	CASSLGTGKETQYF
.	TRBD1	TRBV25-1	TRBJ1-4	TGTGCCAGCTCGAATCGGGACAGCACTTTTGAAAAACTGTTTTTT	CASSNRDSTFEKLFF